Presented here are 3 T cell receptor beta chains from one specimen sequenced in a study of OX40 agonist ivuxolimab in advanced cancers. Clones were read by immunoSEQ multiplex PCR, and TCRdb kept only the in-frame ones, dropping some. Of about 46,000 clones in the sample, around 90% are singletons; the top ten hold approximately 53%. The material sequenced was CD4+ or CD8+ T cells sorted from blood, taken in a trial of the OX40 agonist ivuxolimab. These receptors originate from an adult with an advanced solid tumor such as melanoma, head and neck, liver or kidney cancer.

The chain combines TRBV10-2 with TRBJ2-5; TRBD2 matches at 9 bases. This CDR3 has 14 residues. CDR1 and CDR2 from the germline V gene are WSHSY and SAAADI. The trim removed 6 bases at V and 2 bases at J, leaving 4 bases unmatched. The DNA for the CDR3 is TGCGCCAGCAGGGCTAGCGGGAAACAAGAGACCCAGTACTTC. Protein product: CASRASGKQETQYF.

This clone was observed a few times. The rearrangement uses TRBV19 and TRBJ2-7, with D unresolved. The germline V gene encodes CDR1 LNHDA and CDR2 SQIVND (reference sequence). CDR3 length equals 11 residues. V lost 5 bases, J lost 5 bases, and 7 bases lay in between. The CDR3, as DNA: TGTGCCAGTAGTTTGGCCCACGAGCAGTACTTC. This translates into CASSLAHEQYF.

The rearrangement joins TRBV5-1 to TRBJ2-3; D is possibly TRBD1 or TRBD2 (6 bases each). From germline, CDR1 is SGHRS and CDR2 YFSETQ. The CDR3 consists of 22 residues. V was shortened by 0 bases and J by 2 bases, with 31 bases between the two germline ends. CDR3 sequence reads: CASSLAGAESSWRVPHTDTQYF. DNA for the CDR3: TGCGCCAGCAGCTTGGCGGGGGCCGAGAGCTCCTGGAGGGTACCCCACACAGATACGCAGTATTTT.